This is a list of T cell receptor beta chains from one sample in a study of blood T cell repertoires in COVID-19. Repertoires were generated with immunoSEQ multiplex PCR, while TCRdb's copy carries only in-frame clones and drops some. This sample has about 260,000 clones; around 82% occur once, and the top ten carry less than 10%. Source material: peripheral blood. Every receptor here comes from a human donor in a cohort sampled during active COVID-19. CDR3s include the opening cysteine and the closing phenylalanine or tryptophan. The order of the fields is clone size, D gene, V gene, J gene, CDR3 protein, CDR3 DNA. A D gene is named only where the DNA matches it firmly. Expanded clones are given a class, and other clones once, few, many or no size at all.

abundance: .
d_gene: .
v_gene: TRBV12-5
j_gene: TRBJ2-7
CDR3aa: CASGLGEGREQYF
CDR3nt: TGTGCTAGTGGTTTGGGTGAGGGCCGCGAGCAGTACTTC

abundance: once
d_gene: TRBD2
v_gene: TRBV6-6
j_gene: TRBJ2-5
CDR3aa: CASTKSGGPSETQYF
CDR3nt: TGTGCCAGCACTAAAAGCGGGGGGCCATCAGAGACCCAGTACTTC

abundance: .
d_gene: .
v_gene: TRBV19
j_gene: TRBJ1-4
CDR3aa: CASQEAGSNEKLFF
CDR3nt: TGTGCCAGCCAAGAGGCGGGTTCTAATGAAAAACTGTTTTTT

abundance: .
d_gene: .
v_gene: TRBV13
j_gene: TRBJ1-2
CDR3aa: CASSLQGKYGYTF
CDR3nt: TGTGCCAGCAGTTTACAGGGAAAGTATGGCTACACCTTC

abundance: once
d_gene: .
v_gene: TRBV19
j_gene: TRBJ1-3
CDR3aa: CASSIILSNSGNTIYF
CDR3nt: TGTGCCAGTAGTATTATTCTCTCGAACAGTGGAAACACCATATATTTT

abundance: .
d_gene: TRBD2
v_gene: TRBV7-3
j_gene: TRBJ2-7
CDR3aa: CASSLGSTSGSYEQYF
CDR3nt: TGTGCCAGCAGCTTAGGTTCAACTAGCGGGAGCTACGAGCAGTACTTC

abundance: .
d_gene: .
v_gene: TRBV6-5
j_gene: TRBJ1-2
CDR3aa: CASSGRGYGYTF
CDR3nt: TGTGCCAGTTCGGGCAGGGGCTATGGCTACACCTTC

abundance: once
d_gene: TRBD1
v_gene: TRBV10-1
j_gene: TRBJ2-5
CDR3aa: CASSERQGDETQYF
CDR3nt: TGCGCCAGCAGTGAGAGACAGGGTGACGAGACCCAGTACTTC

abundance: .
d_gene: TRBD2
v_gene: TRBV25-1
j_gene: TRBJ2-3
CDR3aa: CASTIAGSTDTQYF
CDR3nt: TGTGCCAGCACCATAGCGGGAAGCACAGATACGCAGTATTTT

abundance: .
d_gene: TRBD1
v_gene: TRBV19
j_gene: TRBJ1-2
CDR3aa: CASSMGQGRSANYGYTF
CDR3nt: TGTGCCAGTAGTATGGGACAGGGCAGAAGTGCTAACTATGGCTACACCTTC

abundance: .
d_gene: TRBD1
v_gene: TRBV12-3/TRBV12-4
j_gene: TRBJ1-2
CDR3aa: CASSATGGYGYTF
CDR3nt: TGTGCCAGCAGCGCTACAGGGGGCTATGGCTACACCTTC

abundance: .
d_gene: .
v_gene: TRBV19
j_gene: TRBJ1-3
CDR3aa: CASGTRGNTIYF
CDR3nt: TGTGCCAGTGGTACGCGAGGAAACACCATATATTTT

abundance: .
d_gene: .
v_gene: TRBV18
j_gene: TRBJ2-5
CDR3aa: CASSRGRQETQYF
CDR3nt: TGTGCCAGCTCACGTGGCAGACAAGAGACCCAGTACTTC

abundance: .
d_gene: .
v_gene: TRBV13
j_gene: TRBJ2-7
CDR3aa: CASSLSDSPWEQYF
CDR3nt: TGTGCCAGCAGCTTAAGTGACAGCCCGTGGGAGCAGTACTTC

abundance: .
d_gene: TRBD1
v_gene: TRBV11-2
j_gene: TRBJ1-3
CDR3aa: CASSLLMRQGPSGNTIYF
CDR3nt: TGTGCCAGCAGCTTATTGATGAGACAGGGTCCCTCTGGAAACACCATATATTTT

abundance: .
d_gene: .
v_gene: TRBV11-3
j_gene: TRBJ2-3
CDR3aa: CASSLGAAGISTDTQYF
CDR3nt: TGTGCCAGCAGCTTAGGGGCCGCGGGTATCAGCACAGATACGCAGTATTTT

abundance: .
d_gene: .
v_gene: TRBV24-1
j_gene: TRBJ2-5
CDR3aa: CATSDWGTAHQETQYF
CDR3nt: TGTGCCACCAGTGATTGGGGCACAGCCCACCAAGAGACCCAGTACTTC

abundance: few
d_gene: .
v_gene: TRBV5-6
j_gene: TRBJ2-7
CDR3aa: CASSFGDKSYEQYF
CDR3nt: TGTGCCAGCAGCTTTGGGGACAAGTCCTACGAGCAGTACTTC

abundance: .
d_gene: TRBD1
v_gene: TRBV4-3
j_gene: TRBJ2-7
CDR3aa: CASSQAGTGIAEQYF
CDR3nt: TGCGCCAGCAGCCAAGCCGGGACAGGGATTGCCGAGCAGTACTTC

abundance: .
d_gene: TRBD2
v_gene: TRBV7-2
j_gene: TRBJ2-1
CDR3aa: CASSSTGLAGNEQFF
CDR3nt: TGTGCCAGCAGCTCCACGGGACTAGCGGGGAATGAGCAGTTCTTC

abundance: .
d_gene: .
v_gene: TRBV5-4
j_gene: TRBJ2-7
CDR3aa: CASSLDMSALNYEQYF
CDR3nt: TGTGCCAGCAGCTTGGACATGTCGGCACTAAACTACGAGCAGTACTTC

abundance: .
d_gene: TRBD2
v_gene: TRBV6-2/TRBV6-3
j_gene: TRBJ2-7
CDR3aa: CASSSHRLAGLSYEQYF
CDR3nt: TGTGCCAGCAGTTCTCACCGACTAGCGGGGTTGTCCTACGAGCAGTACTTC

abundance: .
d_gene: TRBD1
v_gene: TRBV6-2/TRBV6-3
j_gene: TRBJ1-1
CDR3aa: CASSYPEQGLNTEAFF
CDR3nt: TGTGCCAGCAGTTACCCCGAACAGGGGTTGAACACTGAAGCTTTCTTT

abundance: .
d_gene: TRBD2
v_gene: TRBV28
j_gene: TRBJ2-7
CDR3aa: CASTVPSSGGHEQYF
CDR3nt: TGTGCCAGCACTGTTCCGTCTAGCGGGGGACACGAGCAGTACTTC

abundance: .
d_gene: .
v_gene: TRBV6-5
j_gene: TRBJ1-2
CDR3aa: CASRDFAGGYTF
CDR3nt: TGTGCCAGCAGGGACTTTGCTGGTGGCTACACCTTC

abundance: .
d_gene: TRBD1
v_gene: TRBV18
j_gene: TRBJ1-3
CDR3aa: CASSIQQGAIGNTIYF
CDR3nt: TGTGCCAGCTCAATACAACAGGGGGCGATCGGAAACACCATATATTTT

abundance: once
d_gene: TRBD2
v_gene: TRBV28
j_gene: TRBJ2-5
CDR3aa: CASRKAGGLQETQYF
CDR3nt: TGTGCCAGCAGGAAAGCGGGGGGGCTTCAAGAGACCCAGTACTTC

abundance: once
d_gene: TRBD2
v_gene: TRBV9
j_gene: TRBJ2-7
CDR3aa: CASSNSIRGAYEQYF
CDR3nt: TGTGCCAGCAGTAATTCAATTCGGGGGGCCTACGAGCAGTACTTC

abundance: .
d_gene: .
v_gene: TRBV20-1
j_gene: TRBJ2-1
CDR3aa: CSARVVSEQFF
CDR3nt: TGCAGTGCTAGAGTTGTCAGTGAGCAGTTCTTC

abundance: .
d_gene: TRBD1
v_gene: TRBV19
j_gene: TRBJ1-5
CDR3aa: CASRDREKGPDQPQHF
CDR3nt: TGTGCCAGTAGAGACAGGGAGAAGGGTCCAGATCAGCCCCAGCATTTT

abundance: .
d_gene: TRBD1
v_gene: TRBV19
j_gene: TRBJ2-7
CDR3aa: CASSISTGGLYEQYF
CDR3nt: TGTGCCAGTAGTATTTCTACAGGGGGACTTTACGAGCAGTACTTC

abundance: .
d_gene: .
v_gene: TRBV3-1/TRBV3-2
j_gene: TRBJ2-7
CDR3aa: CASSQDHVGEQYF
CDR3nt: TGTGCCAGCAGCCAAGATCACGTCGGCGAGCAGTACTTC

abundance: many
d_gene: .
v_gene: TRBV2
j_gene: TRBJ1-5
CDR3aa: CASSAVNQPQHF
CDR3nt: TGTGCCAGCAGTGCAGTAAATCAGCCCCAGCATTTT

abundance: once
d_gene: TRBD2
v_gene: TRBV7-2
j_gene: TRBJ2-7
CDR3aa: CASSFGGSSYEQYF
CDR3nt: TGTGCCAGCAGCTTCGGGGGGAGCTCCTACGAGCAGTACTTC

abundance: .
d_gene: .
v_gene: TRBV14
j_gene: TRBJ1-3
CDR3aa: CASSQDWGHISGNTIYF
CDR3nt: TGTGCCAGCAGCCAAGATTGGGGCCATATCTCTGGAAACACCATATATTTT

abundance: .
d_gene: .
v_gene: TRBV3-1/TRBV3-2
j_gene: TRBJ1-3
CDR3aa: CASSQAGYGNTIYF
CDR3nt: TGTGCCAGCAGCCAAGCAGGGTACGGAAACACCATATATTTT

abundance: .
d_gene: .
v_gene: TRBV5-1
j_gene: TRBJ1-6
CDR3aa: CASSLDATLNSPLHF
CDR3nt: TGCGCCAGCAGCTTGGATGCTACCTTAAATTCACCCCTCCACTTT